This is a list of T cell receptor beta chains from one sample in a study of blood T cell repertoires in COVID-19. TCRdb's table, derived via immunoSEQ multiplex PCR, lists solely in-frame clones and lacks some. Of about 150,000 clones in the sample, 75% to 90% are singletons; the top ten hold under 2.5%. The source material was peripheral blood. The receptors were sampled from a man between 50 and 59 years old with active COVID-19. Both conserved end residues are part of each CDR3. The order of the fields is D gene, J gene, clone size, V gene, CDR3 protein, CDR3 DNA. D genes are given only for firm matches. Clone size is shown for a subset of rows, as once, few, many or a class of expanded clone.

TRBD1,TRBJ2-7,once,TRBV5-4,CASTLHPRTGTNEQYF,TGTGCCAGCACCCTTCATCCGAGGACAGGGACGAACGAGCAGTACTTC
TRBD2,TRBJ2-1,-,TRBV7-2,CASSFDLAGGREQFF,TGTGCCAGCAGCTTCGATTTAGCGGGGGGTCGAGAGCAGTTCTTC
-,TRBJ2-3,-,TRBV10-3,CAISDPGVTDTQYF,TGTGCCATCAGTGATCCGGGGGTCACAGATACGCAGTATTTT
-,TRBJ1-1,-,TRBV12-3/TRBV12-4,CASSSGQTPGAFF,TGTGCCAGCAGTTCGGGACAAACTCCCGGGGCTTTCTTT
-,TRBJ1-1,-,TRBV18,CASSPGDGNTEAFF,TGTGCCAGCTCACCCGGAGATGGGAACACTGAAGCTTTCTTT
-,TRBJ1-1,-,TRBV29-1,CSVTHRGQNTEAFF,TGCAGCGTGACCCACAGAGGACAGAACACTGAAGCTTTCTTT
-,TRBJ2-7,-,TRBV6-6,CASSPPGGTYEQYF,TGTGCCAGCAGTCCCCCGGGGGGCACCTACGAGCAGTACTTC
TRBD1,TRBJ1-1,-,TRBV6-5,CASSYSKSVGRGQAFF,TGTGCCAGCAGTTACTCGAAAAGCGTCGGGAGGGGGCAAGCTTTCTTT
TRBD2,TRBJ2-5,-,TRBV13,CASSLAAGGPGETQYF,TGTGCCAGCAGCTTAGCTGCGGGGGGGCCGGGAGAGACCCAGTACTTC
-,TRBJ1-2,-,TRBV6-5,CASSSRSYGYTF,TGTGCCAGCAGTTCTAGATCTTATGGCTACACCTTC
TRBD1,TRBJ1-4,-,TRBV10-1,CASSVWTGVNVEKLFF,TGCGCCAGCAGTGTTTGGACAGGGGTAAATGTGGAAAAACTGTTTTTT
-,TRBJ1-1,-,TRBV6-5,CAAGRGSGTEAFF,TGTGCCGCAGGTAGGGGGAGCGGCACTGAAGCTTTCTTT
-,TRBJ2-1,once,TRBV4-1,CASSQNVVNEQFF,TGCGCCAGCAGCCAAAATGTCGTAAATGAGCAGTTCTTC
TRBD1,TRBJ1-2,-,TRBV2,CASSEATGKDGYTF,TGTGCCAGCAGTGAAGCGACAGGGAAGGATGGCTACACCTTC
-,TRBJ1-2,-,TRBV3-1/TRBV3-2,CASSQAPAGLSYGYTF,TGTGCCAGCAGCCAAGCCCCAGCGGGGCTGAGCTATGGCTACACCTTC
-,TRBJ1-2,few,TRBV10-3,CAILPEKANYGYTF,TGTGCCATCTTACCGGAGAAGGCTAACTATGGCTACACCTTC
TRBD2,TRBJ2-5,few,TRBV9,CASSVAAATSGGAGTQYF,TGTGCCAGCAGCGTAGCCGCCGCGACTAGCGGGGGGGCGGGGACCCAGTACTTC
TRBD2,TRBJ2-3,-,TRBV3-1/TRBV3-2,CASSPGLAVYTQYF,TGTGCCAGCAGCCCCGGACTAGCGGTGTATACGCAGTATTTT
TRBD2,TRBJ2-5,-,TRBV7-2,CASSYRAGGQETQYF,TGTGCCAGCAGCTACCGAGCGGGGGGGCAGGAGACCCAGTACTTC
-,TRBJ2-7,once,TRBV6-2/TRBV6-3,CASSVGGDEQYF,TGTGCCAGCAGTGTAGGGGGAGACGAGCAGTACTTC
-,TRBJ2-3,-,TRBV7-8,CASSKKRWRVDTQYF,TGTGCCAGCAGCAAGAAGCGGTGGCGGGTGGATACGCAGTATTTT
TRBD2,TRBJ2-5,-,TRBV3-1/TRBV3-2,CASPGVAGVSETQYF,TGTGCCAGCCCCGGGGTAGCGGGGGTTTCGGAGACCCAGTACTTC
TRBD1,TRBJ1-5,-,TRBV12-3/TRBV12-4,CASGQGASQPQHF,TGTGCCAGCGGACAGGGGGCAAGTCAGCCCCAGCATTTT
-,TRBJ1-5,-,TRBV6-5,CASGRGMGNQPQHF,TGTGCCAGCGGCCGGGGGATGGGCAATCAGCCCCAGCATTTT
-,TRBJ1-3,once,TRBV27,CASSPRTLNTIYF,TGTGCCAGCAGTCCCCGGACTCTCAACACCATATATTTT
TRBD2,TRBJ2-3,-,TRBV7-3,CASSPPGLAGGADTQYF,TGTGCCAGCAGCCCTCCGGGACTAGCGGGGGGCGCAGATACGCAGTATTTT